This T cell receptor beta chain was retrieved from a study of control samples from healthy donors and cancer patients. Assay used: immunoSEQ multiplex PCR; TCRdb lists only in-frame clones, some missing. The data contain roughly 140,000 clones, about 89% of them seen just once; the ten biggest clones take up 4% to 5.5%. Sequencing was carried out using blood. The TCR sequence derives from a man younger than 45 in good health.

DNA for the CDR3: TGTGCCAGCAGCCCCCATCAGTCGGATGGCTACACCTTC. Protein: CASSPHQSDGYTF. The V and J genes are TRBV9 and TRBJ1-2; no clear D. The germline V gene has CDR1 SGDLS and CDR2 YYNGEE. Trimming stripped 4 bases from V and 6 bases from J, with 13 bases between. CDR3 length: 13 residues. Full variable domain (remainder filled in from reference TRBV9 and TRBJ1-2): DSGVTQTPKHLITATGQRVTLRCSPRSGDLSVYWYQQSLDQGLQFLIQYYNGEERAKGNILERFSAQQFPDLHSELNLSSLELGDSALYFCASSPHQSDGYTFGSGTRLTVV.